This T cell receptor (beta chain) appears in the sequencing data of a study of cytomegalovirus exposure and HLA in healthy donors. In its sample, this clone was seen a few times. Germline V CDR1 and CDR2: SGHDN, FVKESK. V lost 4 bases, J lost 1 base, and 7 bases lay in between. There are 13 residues in the CDR3. Use of 60 Vbeta and 13 Jbeta primers characterized the PCR. Clones were read by immunoSEQ multiplex PCR, and TCRdb kept only the in-frame ones, dropping some. The table has around 190,000 clones, around nine tenths seen once; the top ten hold around 0.31%. The chain uses TRBV14 and TRBJ1-1; D is unresolved. This receptor was obtained from a woman in her twenties or thirties in good health and CMV-seronegative. The sample taken for sequencing was PBMCs. In DNA, the CDR3 is TGTGCCAGCAGCCGACCAGGGAACACTGAAGCTTTCTTT. This encodes CASSRPGNTEAFF.